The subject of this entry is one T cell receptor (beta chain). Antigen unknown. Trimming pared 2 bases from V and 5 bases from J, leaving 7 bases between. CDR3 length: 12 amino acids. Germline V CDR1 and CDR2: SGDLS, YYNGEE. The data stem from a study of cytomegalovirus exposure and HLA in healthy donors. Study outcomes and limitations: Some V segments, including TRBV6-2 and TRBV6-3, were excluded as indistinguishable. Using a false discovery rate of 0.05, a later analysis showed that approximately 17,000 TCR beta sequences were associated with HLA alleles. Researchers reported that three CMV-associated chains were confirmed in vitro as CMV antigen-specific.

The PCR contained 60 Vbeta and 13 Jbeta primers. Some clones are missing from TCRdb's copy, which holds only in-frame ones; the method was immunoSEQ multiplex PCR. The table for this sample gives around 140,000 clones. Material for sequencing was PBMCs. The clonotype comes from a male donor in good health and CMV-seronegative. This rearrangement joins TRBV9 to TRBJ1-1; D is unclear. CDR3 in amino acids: CASSVSGTEAFF. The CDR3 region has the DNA TGTGCCAGCAGCGTCTCGGGAACTGAAGCTTTCTTT.